One and the same sample provided the 12 T cell receptor beta chains below, sequenced in a study of T cell changes during pregnancy in multiple sclerosis. Here immunoSEQ multiplex PCR was the method, and the copy in TCRdb shows in-frame clones only, minus some. The sample contains 35,000 to 45,000 clones, 85% to 90% of which appear only once. The source was CD4+ T cells from peripheral blood mononuclear cells, collected before pregnancy. These receptors came from a female donor with multiple sclerosis, enrolled in a pregnancy study.

This sequence joins TRBV7-2 and TRBJ1-2, with TRBD1 matching over 9 bases. The germline CDR1 and CDR2 sequences are SGHTA and FQGNSA. The junction had 9 bases not matched to a gene; V was cut back by 4 bases and J by 3 bases. The CDR3 extends over 16 amino acids. The CDR3 spells CASSSAPGQGYYGYTF. The CDR3 coding sequence is TGTGCCAGCAGCTCCGCACCGGGACAGGGATACTATGGCTACACCTTC.

The V and J genes are TRBV4-1 and TRBJ1-1; 8 bases match TRBD1. Germline lookup yields CDR1 MGHRA and CDR2 YSYEKL. CDR3 length equals 15 residues. J was trimmed by 7 bases and V by 4 bases; bases with no gene match: 11. DNA for the CDR3: TGCGCCAGCAGCCGCGGACAGGGAACAGGAGGTGAAGCTTTCTTT. It encodes CASSRGQGTGGEAFF.

V gene TRBV15 combines with J gene TRBJ2-1, with a tentative D call TRBD1 (5 bases). V was trimmed by 3 bases and J by 8 bases, leaving 5 bases between them. Per the germline V gene, CDR1 is LNHNV and CDR2 is YYDKDF (reference sequence). The CDR3 spans 11 residues. CDR3 DNA: TGTGCCACCAGCAGCAGGGATGAGCAGTTCTTC. This codes for CATSSRDEQFF.

This clone was recorded once. The chain uses TRBV2 and TRBJ1-6; perhaps TRBD1 as D (5 bases). CDR1 SNHLY and CDR2 FYNNEI come from the germline V gene. The V end lost 11 bases, the J end lost 6 bases, and 17 bases lay between the germline ends. The CDR3 is 14 residues long. The CDR3 protein is CAAQGVVSNSPLHF. CDR3 DNA: TGTGCCGCTCAGGGTGTTGTTAGTAATTCACCCCTCCACTTT.

The chain combines TRBV4-1 with TRBJ1-1; unclear D gene. Trimming took 8 bases from V and 1 from J, leaving 14 bases between them. The CDR3 length is 14 residues. Germline-derived CDR1 and CDR2 are MGHRA and YSYEKL. As DNA, the CDR3 is TGCGCCAGCTCCCGTTTCCGGGAGAACACTGAAGCTTTCTTT. This encodes CASSRFRENTEAFF.

This chain joins TRBV9 and TRBJ2-5, with a weak D call TRBD1 (6 bases). V lost 3 bases and J 5 bases, leaving 26 bases between the germline ends. CDR1 and CDR2 from the germline V gene are SGDLS and YYNGEE. This CDR3 contains 18 residues. CDR3 sequence reads: CASSEDLGSTGRRETQYF. The CDR3 coding sequence is TGTGCCAGCAGCGAGGACCTTGGGTCGACAGGCCGACGGGAGACCCAGTACTTC.

On this clone itself: This sample also contains other DNA sequences that code for the same CDR3. The rearrangement links TRBV30 to TRBJ1-5; D call uncertain. The V gene's germline CDR1 is GTSNPN and CDR2 SVGIG (reference sequence). Trimming cost V 0 bases and J 5 bases, with 8 bases left between them. There are 13 residues in the CDR3. The CDR3 sequence: CAWSVREDQPQHF. The CDR3 region has the DNA TGTGCCTGGAGTGTACGGGAGGATCAGCCCCAGCATTTT.

V is TRBV11-3 and J is TRBJ1-6; 9 bases match TRBD1. The germline V gene encodes CDR1 SGHNT and CDR2 YENEEA. This CDR3 has 13 amino acids. The V and J ends lost 5 bases and 19 bases, in that order; junction bases with no gene match: 12. The CDR3 protein is CASSVSQTGGLHF. The DNA for the CDR3 is TGTGCCAGCAGCGTCAGTCAAACAGGGGGCCTTCACTTT.

The rearrangement uses TRBV7-8 and TRBJ1-5; a weak D match, TRBD1 (6 bases). Per the germline V gene, CDR1 is SGHVS and CDR2 is FQNEAQ. Trimming cost V 4 bases and J 0 bases, with 10 bases left between them. The CDR3 has 15 amino acids. The CDR3 is CASSSGQFSNQPQHF. DNA for the CDR3: TGTGCCAGCAGCTCCGGACAGTTTAGCAATCAGCCCCAGCATTTT.

The chain recombines TRBV10-2 with TRBJ1-1; possible D gene TRBD1, 5 bases. Trimming took off 4 bases at V and 5 bases at J, with 11 bases between the two ends. The CDR3 has 13 residues. Germline V gene lookup returns CDR1 WSHSY and CDR2 SAAADI. The CDR3 spells CASSGWGETEAFF. CDR3 bases: TGCGCCAGCAGTGGATGGGGGGAAACTGAAGCTTTCTTT.

The chain employs TRBV7-3 and TRBJ2-1; TRBD1 matches at 9 bases. CDR1 and CDR2 (germline): SGHTA, FQGTGA. The CDR3 is made up of 16 amino acids. V lost 2 bases to trimming and J lost 4 bases; unmatched junction nucleotides: 6. The CDR3 is CASSLAGTGQYNEQFF. CDR3 in DNA: TGTGCCAGCAGCTTAGCCGGGACAGGGCAATACAATGAGCAGTTCTTC.

The sample holds a few counts of this clone. The chain employs TRBV2 and TRBJ1-1, with TRBD1 matching 9 bases. The CDR3 length is 13 residues. V shed 6 bases, J shed 5 bases, and the junction held 4 bases outside the gene matches. Germline values: CDR1 SNHLY, CDR2 FYNNEI. In nucleotides, the CDR3 is TGTGCCAGCAGGGACAGGGGAAAGACTGAAGCTTTCTTT. Translating it yields CASRDRGKTEAFF.